This TCR beta chain was obtained from a study of T cell clonality in common variable immunodeficiency. Overall study findings and caveats: T cell subpopulation sequencing would be needed to explain CVID clonality. CVID patient heterogeneity limited repertoire-clinical complication correlations. Reportedly, TCR beta sequences from common variable immunodeficiency showed fewer deletions and N-nucleotide insertions.

CVID subjects were around 16 female and some 28 male, aged roughly 9 to 70. In the case of this clone: Its antigen is not identified. A far larger clone lies a single base away; this is likely a read error. The CDR3 end lies 3 residues beyond the end of the read and is filled in from the germline J gene.

Only in-frame clones appear in the TCRdb table, and some are missing; sequencing was by immunoSEQ multiplex PCR. Altogether 7,000 to 9,500 clones were found in the sample, and no singletons occur. Germline CDR1 reads KGHSH; CDR2 reads LQKENI. This CDR3 is built from 13 residues. J is TRBJ1-2 and V is TRBV18; no clear D gene. The specimen was peripheral blood mononuclear cells. The receptor's source is a human donor with common variable immunodeficiency. This CDR3 reads CAISPSAGYGYTF. The DNA read from the CDR3 is TGTGCCATCTCACCATCGGCAGGATATGGC.